These T cell receptor beta chains were read from a single sample in a study of lymphopenia after photon versus proton radiotherapy. The repertoire was sequenced with immunoSEQ multiplex PCR; TCRdb's copy has only in-frame clones and lacks some. The data show over 15,000 clones, approximately 90% seen once. This sample comprised peripheral blood, obtained from a patient treated with proton-based radiotherapy. These receptors all stem from a man aged 65 to 79 with pancreatic cancer. The CDR3 runs from the conserved cysteine through the conserved F or W. The D gene is left open where the match is weak. A clone size is listed for some rows: how often the clone was seen (once, few, many), or a class if it is expanded.

j_call | clone_size | v_call | d_call | cdr3_aa | cdr3_nt
TRBJ2-5 | - | TRBV19 | - | CASSNFQETQYF | TGTGCCAGTAGTAACTTTCAAGAGACCCAGTACTTC
TRBJ1-5 | few | TRBV11-2 | - | CASSLGASSNQPQHF | TGTGCCAGCAGCTTGGGAGCTTCTAGCAATCAGCCCCAGCATTTT
TRBJ1-1 | - | TRBV2 | - | CATPQGTVNTEAFF | TGTGCCACTCCTCAGGGGACGGTGAACACTGAAGCTTTCTTT
TRBJ2-1 | - | TRBV19 | TRBD2 | CASSIRTSRRLYNEQFF | TGTGCCAGTAGTATCCGGACTAGCCGAAGACTCTACAATGAGCAGTTCTTC
TRBJ2-6 | few | TRBV11-2 | - | CASSQLQGSGANVLTF | TGTGCCAGCAGCCAGCTACAGGGCTCTGGGGCCAACGTCCTGACTTTC
TRBJ1-6 | - | TRBV6-6 | - | CASSWSEDNSPLHF | TGTGCCAGCAGCTGGTCTGAAGATAATTCACCCCTCCACTTT
TRBJ1-6 | once | TRBV27 | - | CASSLTGYNSPLHF | TGTGCCAGCAGTTTGACAGGCTATAATTCACCCCTCCACTTT
TRBJ1-1 | once | TRBV11-3 | - | CASSLDYGERPEAFF | TGTGCCAGCAGCTTAGACTACGGGGAGCGGCCAGAAGCTTTCTTT
TRBJ1-2 | - | TRBV6-1 | - | CASSDRDIKNYGYTF | TGTGCCAGCAGTGATCGAGACATTAAAAACTATGGCTACACCTTC
TRBJ1-4 | once | TRBV2 | - | CASRDSGTSNEKLFF | TGTGCCAGCAGGGATTCCGGGACAAGCAATGAAAAACTGTTTTTT
TRBJ2-7 | few | TRBV11-3 | TRBD1 | CASSLDNRGPSYEQYF | TGTGCCAGCAGCTTAGATAACAGGGGGCCCTCCTACGAGCAGTACTTC
TRBJ2-7 | - | TRBV28 | - | CASSSPSLSYEQYF | TGTGCCAGCAGTTCTCCCTCGCTGAGCTACGAGCAGTACTTC
TRBJ2-3 | - | TRBV5-1 | TRBD2 | CASSLQGGRAARAQYF | TGCGCCAGCAGCTTACAGGGCGGGAGGGCCGCGAGGGCGCAGTATTTT
TRBJ1-5 | - | TRBV18 | TRBD1 | CASSPGQGGQPQHF | TGTGCCAGCTCACCAGGGCAGGGGGGTCAGCCCCAGCATTTT
TRBJ1-2 | - | TRBV2 | TRBD1 | CASSEIRQGFGYTF | TGTGCCAGCAGTGAAATACGACAGGGGTTTGGCTACACCTTC
TRBJ1-2 | - | TRBV11-1 | TRBD1 | CASSLTGTYGYTF | TGTGCCAGCAGCCTGACAGGGACCTATGGCTACACCTTC
TRBJ1-5 | - | TRBV7-8 | TRBD1 | CASSLPAGTGGSYSNQPQHF | TGTGCCAGCAGCTTACCAGCCGGGACAGGGGGGTCCTATAGCAATCAGCCCCAGCATTTT
TRBJ1-1 | - | TRBV7-9 | - | CASSQGIRLRDEAFF | TGTGCCAGCAGCCAAGGGATACGACTGCGAGATGAAGCTTTCTTT
TRBJ1-2 | - | TRBV29-1 | TRBD1 | CSVRQGTGYTF | TGCAGCGTCCGACAGGGGACAGGCTACACCTTC
TRBJ1-2 | - | TRBV6-1 | - | CASSESSSGGYTF | TGTGCCAGCAGTGAATCGAGTAGCGGAGGCTACACCTTC
TRBJ2-1 | - | TRBV28 | TRBD1 | CASRTQGVSSYNEQFF | TGTGCCAGCAGGACACAGGGGGTGAGCTCCTACAATGAGCAGTTCTTC
TRBJ1-2 | - | TRBV6-5 | - | CASRNTEPRGYTF | TGTGCCAGCAGAAACACAGAGCCTCGGGGCTACACCTTC
TRBJ1-2 | - | TRBV19 | - | CASSPPLWVSSYGYTF | TGTGCCAGTAGTCCTCCACTCTGGGTATCATCCTATGGCTACACCTTC
TRBJ1-2 | once | TRBV18 | - | CASSPGSGELGGYTF | TGTGCCAGCTCACCAGGGTCAGGGGAATTAGGTGGCTACACCTTC
TRBJ2-3 | - | TRBV6-4 | TRBD1 | CASSDSGTGGDTQYF | TGTGCCAGCAGTGACTCCGGGACAGGGGGCGATACGCAGTATTTT
TRBJ1-4 | once | TRBV7-8 | - | CASSWAGLGEKLFF | TGTGCCAGCAGCTGGGCAGGGCTCGGTGAAAAACTGTTTTTT
TRBJ1-5 | - | TRBV18 | TRBD1 | CASSLGQGQNQPQHF | TGTGCCAGCTCACTGGGACAGGGGCAGAATCAGCCCCAGCATTTT
TRBJ2-7 | - | TRBV5-6 | TRBD1 | CASSPTGTGHRQYF | TGTGCCAGCAGCCCGACCGGGACAGGGCATAGGCAGTACTTC
TRBJ2-2 | - | TRBV10-3 | TRBD2 | CAISGSTSGTRPGELFF | TGTGCCATCAGTGGTTCTACGAGCGGGACGAGGCCCGGGGAGCTGTTTTTT
TRBJ2-3 | once | TRBV28 | - | CASSRASRIDTQYF | TGTGCCAGCAGTAGGGCTAGCCGGATAGATACGCAGTATTTT
TRBJ2-5 | - | TRBV25-1 | - | CASSEYEVGTQYF | TGTGCCAGCAGTGAATATGAGGTGGGGACCCAGTACTTC
TRBJ2-2 | - | TRBV6-4 | - | CASSDWAGTGELFF | TGTGCCAGCAGTGACTGGGCGGGGACCGGGGAGCTGTTTTTT
TRBJ2-2 | - | TRBV5-8 | - | CASSGGAIGELFF | TGTGCCAGCAGCGGGGGGGCGATCGGGGAGCTGTTTTTT
TRBJ2-2 | once | TRBV9 | TRBD2 | CASSGSSGRVEINTDGELFF | TGTGCCAGCAGCGGGTCTAGCGGGAGAGTCGAGATTAATACGGACGGGGAGCTGTTTTTT
TRBJ1-2 | - | TRBV12-5 | - | CASGLSTTRPSHYGYTF | TGTGCTAGTGGTTTGTCTACAACCAGACCGAGTCACTATGGCTACACCTTC
TRBJ1-5 | few | TRBV6-4 | - | CASSVGPNQPQHF | TGTGCCAGCAGTGTGGGGCCCAATCAGCCCCAGCATTTT
TRBJ2-7 | - | TRBV19 | - | CASSIDPPGRGASYEQYF | TGTGCCAGTAGTATAGATCCTCCGGGCCGGGGGGCCAGCTACGAGCAGTACTTC
TRBJ2-1 | - | TRBV6-4 | - | CASSALGGGYNEQFF | TGTGCCAGCAGTGCTCTGGGGGGTGGTTACAATGAGCAGTTCTTC
TRBJ1-5 | - | TRBV4-2 | - | CASSYPGGRRISNQPQHF | TGTGCCAGCAGCTACCCCGGGGGCAGGAGGATAAGCAATCAGCCCCAGCATTTT
TRBJ2-2 | - | TRBV11-1 | - | CASSLLGGNTGELFF | TGTGCCAGCAGCTTACTAGGGGGGAACACCGGGGAGCTGTTTTTT
TRBJ2-4 | - | TRBV19 | TRBD2 | CASTTRGTSGYLAKNIQYF | TGTGCCAGTACCACTAGGGGGACTAGCGGATATCTAGCCAAAAACATTCAGTACTTC
TRBJ1-1 | few | TRBV30 | TRBD1 | CAVGRDRSTEAFF | TGTGCCGTCGGGCGGGACAGGTCCACTGAAGCTTTCTTT
TRBJ2-5 | - | TRBV7-3 | TRBD2 | CASSSWGGETQYF | TGTGCCAGCAGCTCCTGGGGGGGAGAGACCCAGTACTTC
TRBJ2-3 | once | TRBV2 | TRBD1 | CASSEGGQGPDTQYF | TGTGCCAGCAGTGAAGGGGGACAGGGGCCAGATACGCAGTATTTT
TRBJ2-1 | - | TRBV19 | - | CASSPQRTLINNEQFF | TGTGCCAGTAGCCCCCAACGTACTCTTATCAACAATGAGCAGTTCTTC
TRBJ1-2 | - | TRBV4-2 | - | CASSPQGEGYTF | TGTGCCAGCAGCCCGCAAGGTGAAGGCTACACCTTC
TRBJ2-7 | - | TRBV21-1 | - | CASSAGKSPYEQYF | TGTGCCAGCAGCGCAGGGAAATCACCCTACGAGCAGTACTTC
TRBJ1-1 | - | TRBV10-2 | TRBD1 | CASSEMGTANTEAFF | TGCGCCAGCAGTGAGATGGGGACAGCGAACACTGAAGCTTTCTTT
TRBJ2-3 | - | TRBV5-1 | - | CASSLVGGSDTQYF | TGCGCCAGCAGCTTGGTCGGGGGATCAGATACGCAGTATTTT
TRBJ2-5 | once | TRBV30 | - | CAWSPPNQETQYF | TGTGCCTGGAGTCCTCCGAACCAAGAGACCCAGTACTTC